This T cell receptor beta chain was retrieved from a study of blood T cell repertoires in COVID-19. Sequencing was performed with immunoSEQ multiplex PCR; in TCRdb, only in-frame clones are kept and a portion is missing. The data show tens of thousands of clones, approximately 90% seen once. The TCR sequence derives from a human donor in a cohort sampled during active COVID-19. The sequencing sample was made of peripheral blood.

The CDR3 loop is CATSRDRASGSYNEQFF. The CDR3 nucleotides read TGTGCCACCAGCAGAGATCGAGCTAGCGGGTCCTACAATGAGCAGTTCTTC. The rearrangement links TRBV15 to TRBJ2-1; 8 positions match TRBD2. The junction had 5 bases not matched to a gene; V was cut back by 0 bases and J by 1 base. The CDR3 runs to 17 residues. The V gene's germline CDR1 is LNHNV and CDR2 YYDKDF (reference sequence).